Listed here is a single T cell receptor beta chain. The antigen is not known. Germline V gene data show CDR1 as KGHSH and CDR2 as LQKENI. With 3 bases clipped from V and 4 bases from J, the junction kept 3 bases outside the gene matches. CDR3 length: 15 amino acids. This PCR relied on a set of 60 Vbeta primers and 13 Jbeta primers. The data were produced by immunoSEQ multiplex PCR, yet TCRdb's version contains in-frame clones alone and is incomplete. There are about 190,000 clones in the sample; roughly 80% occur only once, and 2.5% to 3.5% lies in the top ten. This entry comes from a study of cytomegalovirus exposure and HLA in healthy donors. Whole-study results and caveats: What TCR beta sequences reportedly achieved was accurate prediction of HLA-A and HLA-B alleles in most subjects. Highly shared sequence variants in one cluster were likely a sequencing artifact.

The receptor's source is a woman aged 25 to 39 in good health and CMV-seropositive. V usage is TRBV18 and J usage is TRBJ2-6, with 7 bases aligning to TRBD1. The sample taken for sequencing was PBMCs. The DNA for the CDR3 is TGTGCCAGCTCACCTGACAGGGCAGGGGCCAACGTCCTGACTTTC. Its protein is CASSPDRAGANVLTF. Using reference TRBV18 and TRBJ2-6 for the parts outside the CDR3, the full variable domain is NAGVMQNPRHLVRRRGQEARLRCSPMKGHSHVYWYRQLPEEGLKFMVYLQKENIIDESGMPKERFSAEFPKEGPSILRIQQVVRGDSAAYFCASSPDRAGANVLTFGAGSRLTVL.